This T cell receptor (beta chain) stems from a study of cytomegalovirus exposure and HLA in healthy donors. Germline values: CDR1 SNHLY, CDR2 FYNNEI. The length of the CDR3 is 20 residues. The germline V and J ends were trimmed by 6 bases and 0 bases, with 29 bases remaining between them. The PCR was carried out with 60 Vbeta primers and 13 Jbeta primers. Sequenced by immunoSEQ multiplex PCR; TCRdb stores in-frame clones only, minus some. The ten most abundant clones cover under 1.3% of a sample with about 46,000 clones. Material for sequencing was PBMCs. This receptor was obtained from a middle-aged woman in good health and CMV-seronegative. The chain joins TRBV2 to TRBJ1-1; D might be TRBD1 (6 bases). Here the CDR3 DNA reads TGTGCCAGCAGCGATGACGAACGGGACACCGACGGGGACATGAACACTGAAGCTTTCTTT. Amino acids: CASSDDERDTDGDMNTEAFF.